The following is a TCR beta chain sequence with its context. Measured with immunoSEQ multiplex PCR; TCRdb has only the in-frame clones, and not every one. The table has 85,000 to 100,000 clones, 60% to 70% seen once. The sample comes from a study of shared clonotypes between healthy human individuals. After removal of 2 bases from V and 8 bases from J, the junction contained 6 bases not matched to a gene. The CDR3 is 14 amino acids. Germline assignment: CDR1 MRHNA and CDR2 SNTAGT. The chain uses TRBV6-4 and TRBJ2-1, with 7 bases fitting TRBD2. This TCR derives from a man in his thirties or forties in good health. Sample: memory CD8+ T cells sorted from blood. Regarding subset: CD45RO+ cells pooled with CCR7-negative TemRA cells. The CDR3 reads CASSDGGGEYEQFF. The DNA of the CDR3 is TGTGCCAGCAGTGACGGGGGGGGAGAGTATGAGCAGTTCTTC.